These 26 T cell receptor beta chains originate from one sample sequenced in a study of blood T cells in healthy people across ages. Primers used in a second PCR of roughly 6 to 11 cycles were a sample-barcoded 5' primer and a J-beta primer mix. TCRdb reprocessed the 5' RACE reads with MiXCR, giving one entry per CDR3 protein. The sample carries 780,000 or so distinct CDR3 sequences, 45% to 70% recorded once. Material for sequencing was blood. The source of these receptors is a man aged 35 to 55 in good health.

V is TRBV20-1 and J is TRBJ1-2, with D hard to call. Looked up from germline, CDR1 is DFQATT and CDR2 is SNEGSKA (reference sequence). The CDR3 consists of 16 residues. With 0 bases removed from V and 4 bases from J, the gap between germline ends came to 18 bases. The DNA of the CDR3 is TGCAGTGCTAGAGACCCCCCCTCTGAGAGAGCCTATGGCTACACCTTC. Protein sequence: CSARDPPSERAYGYTF.

This clonotype was detected only a few times. The gene calls are TRBV6-6 and TRBJ1-2, with D possibly matching TRBD1 (6 bases). CDR1 and CDR2 from the germline V gene are MNHNY and SVGAGI (reference sequence). V was trimmed by 6 bases and J by 10 bases, leaving 18 bases between them. This CDR3 has 13 amino acids. DNA for the CDR3: TGTGCCAGCAGCACAGGGCTGTCGGGTTTCTACACCTTC. It codes for CASSTGLSGFYTF.

CDR3 in DNA: TGTGCCAGCAGCACCGGGACAGGGGGCATGTACGAGCAGTACTTC. As protein: CASSTGTGGMYEQYF. V is TRBV6-1 and J is TRBJ2-7; 12 bases align to TRBD1. V lost 6 bases to trimming and J lost 4 bases; unmatched junction nucleotides: 7. This CDR3 contains 15 residues. Germline V gene sequence: CDR1 MNHNS, CDR2 SASEGT.

The rearrangement links TRBV25-1 to TRBJ2-5; D is unclear. Germline CDR1 reads MGHDK; CDR2 reads SYGVNS. The length of the CDR3 is 18 residues. V dropped 5 bases and J dropped 1 base, with 23 bases sitting between them. CDR3: CASSIRNSDLLLQETQYF. The CDR3 bases are TGTGCCAGCAGTATACGAAACAGTGACCTTCTACTCCAAGAGACCCAGTACTTC.

This clonotype was detected a few times. The chain employs TRBV3-1 and TRBJ2-3; 10 positions agree with TRBD2. The length of the CDR3 is 17 residues. In germline, CDR1 is LGHDT, CDR2 YNNKEL (reference sequence). Germline trimming cut 1 base from V and 2 bases from J; bases unmatched to any gene: 6. The CDR3 nucleotides are TGTGCCAGCAGCCAAGGCGTAGCGGGGGGACTCACAGATACGCAGTATTTT. It yields the protein CASSQGVAGGLTDTQYF.

The chain links TRBV20-1 to TRBJ2-3, with TRBD2 matching over 12 bases. Germline values: CDR1 DFQATT, CDR2 SNEGSKA (reference sequence). The trim removed 0 bases at V and 5 bases at J, leaving 6 bases unmatched. The CDR3 has 16 amino acids. The CDR3 DNA follows: TGCAGTGCTAGAGACTCTAGCGGGGGGGCAGAAGATACGCAGTATTTT. This encodes CSARDSSGGAEDTQYF.

This clonotype turned up a few times. V usage is TRBV28 and J usage is TRBJ2-5, with 7 bases that match TRBD2. V shed 3 bases and J 2 bases; nucleotides not matched to a gene: 6. Germline CDR1 and CDR2: MDHEN and SYDVKM. The CDR3 length is 15 residues. The CDR3 reads CASSFRGGGQETQYF. CDR3 in DNA: TGTGCCAGCAGTTTCCGCGGGGGTGGGCAAGAGACCCAGTACTTC.

The chain recombines TRBV5-1 with TRBJ2-3; 7 bases line up with TRBD2. Unmatched junction bases numbered 7, after V lost 6 bases and J lost 3 bases. The V gene's germline CDR1 is SGHRS and CDR2 YFSETQ. CDR3 size: 14 residues. The CDR3 sequence is CASKVTAGTDTQYF. DNA for the CDR3: TGCGCCAGCAAGGTGACAGCGGGAACAGATACGCAGTATTTT. Supplemented by reference TRBV5-1 and TRBJ2-3, the full variable domain reads KAGVTQTPRYLIKTRGQQVTLSCSPISGHRSVSWYQQTPGQGLQFLFEYFSETQRNKGNFPGRFSGRQFSNSRSEMNVSTLELGDSALYLCASKVTAGTDTQYFGPGTRLTVL.

J is TRBJ2-7 and V is TRBV7-9, with a possible D match to TRBD1 (5 bases). The CDR3 length is 11 residues. Trimming shortened V by 4 bases and J by 7 bases, and 8 bases separated the two germline ends. The germline gives CDR1 SEHNR, CDR2 FQNEAQ (reference sequence). The CDR3 spells CASSWTREQYF. The DNA for the CDR3 is TGTGCCAGCAGCTGGACAAGGGAGCAGTACTTC.

The chain has TRBV5-1 and TRBJ2-5; D gene unclear. The CDR3 covers 14 residues. V dropped 0 bases and J dropped 2 bases, with 8 bases sitting between them. Germline V CDR1 and CDR2: SGHRS, YFSETQ. The CDR3 loop reads CASSLGEFQETQYF. In nucleotides, the CDR3 is TGCGCCAGCAGCTTGGGAGAGTTTCAAGAGACCCAGTACTTC.

The chain joins TRBV6-5 to TRBJ2-7; a possible D gene is TRBD2 (5 bases). Trimming left V 2 bases short and J 6 bases short, with 14 bases between. The CDR3 totals 14 residues. Germline lookup yields CDR1 MNHEY and CDR2 SVGAGI. The DNA of the CDR3 is TGTGCCAGCAGTTACAATGAGGGCCGGCTCGAGCAGTACTTC. Encoded protein: CASSYNEGRLEQYF.

This clonotype was found a few times. The chain links TRBV27 to TRBJ2-7; 7 bases agree with TRBD2. The CDR3 totals 15 residues. V gave up 6 bases and J gave up 2 bases; unmatched junction bases: 10. The V gene's germline CDR1 is MNHEY and CDR2 SMNVEV (reference sequence). The DNA of the CDR3 is TGTGCCAGCAGCAGCTTTAGCGGGTACCCCTACGAGCAGTACTTC. Residues: CASSSFSGYPYEQYF.

Remarks on this clonotype: An end of the junction differs from the germline gene, which may be a read error. The chain joins TRBV11-2 to TRBJ2-1; TRBD1 is a possible D gene (6 bases). The germline V gene encodes CDR1 SGHAT and CDR2 FQNNGV. The length of the CDR3 is 13 residues. The CDR3 DNA reads TGTGCCAGCATGGGGGCTAGCTTCAATGGGCAGTTCTTC. Its protein is CASMGASFNGQFF.

This rearrangement joins TRBV11-2 to TRBJ2-3; D is undetermined. V dropped 1 base and J dropped 6 bases, with 8 bases sitting between them. The CDR3 covers 13 residues. Looked up from germline, CDR1 is SGHAT and CDR2 is FQNNGV. The CDR3 protein is CASSLGALDTQYF. The CDR3 DNA sequence: TGTGCCAGCAGCTTAGGTGCGTTGGATACGCAGTATTTT.

The V and J genes are TRBV12-3 or TRBV12-4 and TRBJ1-2; 8 bases match TRBD1. The length of the CDR3 is 15 residues. The J segment lost 4 bases and the V segment lost 5 bases, leaving 9 bases of the junction unmatched. In DNA, the CDR3 is TGTGCCAGCAGTCTCGACAGGGGCGGGCCCTATGGCTACACCTTC. Its translation is CASSLDRGGPYGYTF.

The chain joins TRBV19 to TRBJ2-7; TRBD2 aligns across 7 bases. The DNA end is a closer match to TRBJ2-5, so the J assignment may be wrong. The length of the CDR3 is 15 residues. CDR1 LNHDA and CDR2 SQIVND come from the germline V gene (reference sequence). The CDR3 loop is CASSATSDYQETQYF. The CDR3 DNA follows: TGTGCCAGTAGTGCTACTAGCGACTACCAAGAGACCCAGTACTTC.

This clonotype was found once. The chain employs TRBV11-3 and TRBJ2-1, with TRBD2 matching 14 bases. The CDR3 consists of 17 residues. V shed 5 bases and J 7 bases; nucleotides not matched to a gene: 10. Germline values: CDR1 SGHNT, CDR2 YENEEA. The DNA for the CDR3 is TGTGCCAGCAGCCATTCGGGACTAGCGGGAGTGGGGAATGAGCAGTTCTTC. Protein: CASSHSGLAGVGNEQFF.

This chain links TRBV7-2 with TRBJ2-4, with 10 nucleotides matching TRBD2. The DNA end is more similar to TRBJ2-7, so the J call may be wrong. The CDR3 runs 16 residues. Germline CDR1 reads SGHTA; CDR2 reads FQGNSA. CDR3 protein: CASSLPPSGSLGEQYF. In DNA, the CDR3 is TGTGCCAGCAGCTTACCTCCTAGCGGGAGTCTGGGCGAGCAGTACTTC.

In nucleotides, the CDR3 is TGTGCCAGCAGTCTGGACACGGACGGGGTGAACACTGAAGCTTTCTTT. The encoded protein is CASSLDTDGVNTEAFF. This chain links TRBV28 with TRBJ1-1; D is perhaps TRBD1 (5 bases). In germline, CDR1 is MDHEN, CDR2 SYDVKM. The V gene lost 5 bases and the J gene lost 0 bases, with 16 bases spanning the gap. The CDR3 contains 16 residues.

The chain uses TRBV18 and TRBJ1-2; D unclear. Trimming shortened V by 3 bases and J by 6 bases, and 8 bases separated the two germline ends. Germline CDR1 reads KGHSH; CDR2 reads LQKENI. The CDR3 contains 12 residues. The CDR3 sequence is CASSPNQDGYTF. CDR3 sequence (DNA): TGTGCCAGCTCACCCAACCAGGATGGCTACACCTTC.

The genes are TRBV4-1 and TRBJ2-7; D assignment may be TRBD1 or TRBD2 (5 bases each). V was shortened by 4 bases and J by 5 bases, with 18 bases between the two germline ends. This CDR3 has 15 amino acids. Germline CDR1 is MGHRA and CDR2 is YSYEKL. CDR3 DNA sequence: TGCGCCAGCAGCCTCCCGGGGCCGGAGAACCACGAGCAGTACTTC. It encodes CASSLPGPENHEQYF.

This chain links TRBV13 with TRBJ2-7; 7 bases agree with TRBD2. CDR3 length: 14 residues. The V gene's germline CDR1 is PRHDT and CDR2 FYEKMQ (reference sequence). J gave up 2 bases and V 4 bases, and 5 bases lay outside the gene matches. The CDR3 DNA reads TGTGCCAGCAGCTCGACTAGCAGGACCTACGAGCAGTACTTC. The encoded protein is CASSSTSRTYEQYF.

V and J are TRBV20-1 and TRBJ2-1, with 8 bases identical to TRBD2. This CDR3 contains 14 residues. Germline CDR1 and CDR2: DFQATT and SNEGSKA (reference sequence). The ends lost 5 bases at V and 1 base at J; junction bases unmatched: 4. The CDR3 loop reads CSADGTSSYNEQFF. The CDR3 DNA follows: TGCAGTGCTGATGGGACTAGTTCCTACAATGAGCAGTTCTTC.

This clonotype was detected many times. CDR3 DNA sequence: TGTGCCATCAGTGATCTGGCTGGATCCTACGAGCAGTACTTC. Its protein product is CAISDLAGSYEQYF. The chain links TRBV10-3 to TRBJ2-7; D gene uncertain. The CDR3 spans 14 residues. Germline values: CDR1 ENHRY, CDR2 SYGVKD. Deletions cut 3 bases from V and 1 base from J, with 10 bases between.

This clonotype appeared a single time. The CDR3 does not close with the conserved phenylalanine or tryptophan, likely indicating a read error. CDR3 DNA sequence: TGTGCCAGCAGTGCCCGTGGAGTAAACATTCAGTACCTC. Amino acid sequence: CASSARGVNIQYL. The chain joins TRBV25-1 to TRBJ2-4; D unresolved. Germline V CDR1 and CDR2: MGHDK, SYGVNS. This CDR3 has 13 residues. Trimming left V 4 bases short and J 6 bases short, with 10 bases between.

This clonotype occurred a few times. This chain joins TRBV28 and TRBJ2-1; D unresolved. Germline CDR1 reads MDHEN; CDR2 reads SYDVKM. Between the trimmed V and J ends, which lost 1 base and 9 bases, there was a span of 4 bases. The CDR3 loop spans 11 amino acids. As DNA, the CDR3 is TGTGCCAGCAGTTTATTGGGTGAGCAGTTCTTC. Amino acid sequence: CASSLLGEQFF.